The source of this TCR beta chain is a study of Tregs in tolerant kidney transplant recipients. For the study at large: Tregs grew less than 20 days with irradiated donor B cells, restimulated on day 11. Sorting of CD4+CD25+CD127- cells followed 3-day belatacept mixed lymphocyte reactions, sometimes with approximately five-day graft donor restimulation. Antibodies separated recipient from donor cells.

V lost 3 bases to trimming and J lost 3 bases, with 6 bases between them. Germline V gene lookup returns CDR1 SGHAT and CDR2 FQNNGV. This CDR3 contains 14 residues. The method was immunoSEQ multiplex PCR; TCRdb's version includes in-frame clones alone and lacks a portion of them. This sample yields about 1,400 clones, of which 40% to 45% are seen a single time; roughly 29% belongs to the top ten. In this sample, this clone turned up once. Its antigen remains unknown. Study observations and caveats: Few patients were studied, so findings need validation in larger groups.

Sequencing used Tregs from blood grown in culture. The gene calls are TRBV11-2 and TRBJ1-6; unclear D gene. The clonotype comes from a human donor in good health. Here the CDR3 DNA reads TGTGCCAGCAGCTTGCGGCTCTATAATTCACCCCTCCACTTT. Residues: CASSLRLYNSPLHF.